This T cell receptor beta chain was observed in a study of shared T cell receptors in the human thymus. Assay used: immunoSEQ multiplex PCR; TCRdb lists only in-frame clones, some missing. The sample holds more than 550,000 clones, about 90% seen once. The data also belong to a second study, concerning human thymus T cells. As that report states: In corrective heart surgery, resections were taken, and these provided the thymus tissue. Thymic as well as blood repertoires seemed to favor certain V and J genes unevenly.

Sequencing was done on a sample of thymocytes. The TCR comes from a boy in the first two years of life with a congenital heart defect.

CDR3 sequence (DNA): TGCGCCAGCAGCCATTACAAATCAGGGGGCGCATCCAAAAACATTCAGTACTTC. Translation gives CASSHYKSGGASKNIQYF. This sequence joins TRBV4-3 and TRBJ2-4; 8 bases align to TRBD1. J lost 2 bases, V lost 3 bases, and 12 bases had no gene match. This CDR3 is 18 amino acids long. Per germline, CDR1 LGHNA and CDR2 YSLEER.